One sample yielded the 26 T cell receptor beta chains listed below, sequenced in a study of T cell repertoires in cytomegalovirus infection. For these receptors, no antigen is known. TCRdb analysed the reads with MiXCR anew, one entry per CDR3 protein. Of 450,000 to 650,000 distinct CDR3 sequences in the sample, almost 40% were seen once. The source material was cultured PBMCs, sampled from culture after CMV antigen stimulation. All receptors come from a human donor in good health (CMV status not recorded). Some clones in this sample may be carry-over from other donors' samples.

This clonotype was seen only a few times. This sequence joins TRBV12-3 or TRBV12-4 and TRBJ1-1; unclear D gene. V lost 10 bases and J 1 base, leaving 13 bases between the germline ends. The length of the CDR3 is 13 residues. Here the CDR3 DNA reads TGTGCCACCCAGTCGCAGGCGAACACTGAAGCTTTCTTT. This sequence encodes CATQSQANTEAFF.

This clonotype was observed a handful of times. The genes are TRBV7-2 and TRBJ2-1; D gene ambiguous. This CDR3 contains 15 residues. Trimming pared 5 bases from V and 1 base from J, leaving 12 bases between. The germline gives CDR1 SGHTA, CDR2 FQGNSA. The CDR3 here is CASSGRVGSYNEQFF. CDR3 nucleotides: TGTGCCAGCAGCGGTAGGGTTGGTTCCTACAATGAGCAGTTCTTC.

CDR3 loop: CASSSRFEVDTQYF. The CDR3 DNA follows: TGTGCCAGCAGCAGCCGGTTTGAAGTAGATACGCAGTATTTT. This chain connects TRBV7-6 to TRBJ2-3; D ambiguous. The CDR3 is 14 residues long. In germline, CDR1 is SGHVS, CDR2 FNYEAQ. V shed 5 bases and J shed 5 bases, with 14 bases lying between them.

This clonotype was picked up one time. The chain couples TRBV6-6 to TRBJ2-7; TRBD1 or TRBD2 may be the D gene (5 bases each). The CDR3 is 15 amino acids. The germline V and J ends were trimmed by 5 bases and 0 bases, with 14 bases remaining between them. Germline V CDR1 and CDR2: MNHNY, SVGAGI (reference sequence). The CDR3 sequence is CASSVTGTASYEQYF. CDR3 nucleotides: TGTGCCAGCAGTGTAACCGGGACGGCCTCCTACGAGCAGTACTTC.

This clonotype was picked up a small number of times. The V gene is TRBV7-2, the J gene TRBJ1-1, with a weak D call TRBD1 (6 bases). This CDR3 contains 15 residues. V lost 1 base to trimming and J lost 1 base, with 10 bases between them. CDR1 is SGHTA, CDR2 FQGNSA, per germline. As DNA, the CDR3 is TGTGCCAGCAGCTTAGGTTTGACAGGGAACACTGAAGCTTTCTTT. Amino acids: CASSLGLTGNTEAFF.

This clonotype was counted only a few times. V and J are TRBV28 and TRBJ1-6, with a tentative D call TRBD1 (5 bases). Trimming shortened V by 4 bases and J by 6 bases, and 10 bases separated the two germline ends. This CDR3 is 14 amino acids long. In germline, CDR1 is MDHEN, CDR2 SYDVKM. The CDR3 loop is CASSSRGVNSPLHF. DNA for the CDR3: TGTGCCAGCAGTTCCCGGGGGGTTAATTCACCCCTCCACTTT.

This clonotype appeared a few times. The gene calls are TRBV5-4 and TRBJ1-3; D perhaps matches TRBD1 (5 bases). CDR1 and CDR2 (germline): SGHNT, YYREEE (reference sequence). The germline V and J ends were trimmed by 2 bases and 3 bases, with 15 bases remaining between them. CDR3 length equals 16 residues. The CDR3 spells CASSFKGPGRGNTIYF. CDR3 nucleotide sequence: TGTGCCAGCAGCTTTAAGGGGCCAGGGCGTGGAAACACCATATATTTT.

V is TRBV10-1 and J is TRBJ2-2; D is undetermined. The CDR3 is 14 residues long. CDR1 WNHNN and CDR2 SYGVQD come from the germline V gene (reference sequence). Trimming took off 2 bases at V and 6 bases at J, with 10 bases between the two ends. The CDR3 is CASSERSPPGELFF. CDR3 coding DNA: TGCGCCAGCAGTGAGAGGTCACCACCCGGGGAGCTGTTTTTT.

This clonotype was found a few times. This sequence joins TRBV20-1 and TRBJ2-1; TRBD2 matches 10 bases. Losses at the gene ends were 1 base for V and 6 bases for J; bases not matched to a gene: 9. The CDR3 totals 16 residues. CDR1 and CDR2 from the germline V gene are DFQATT and SNEGSKA (reference sequence). CDR3: CSARASGRAFFNEQFF. The CDR3, as DNA: TGCAGTGCTAGAGCGAGCGGGAGGGCCTTCTTCAATGAGCAGTTCTTC.

This clonotype was recorded a few times. V gene TRBV7-6 combines with J gene TRBJ1-3; D not certain. This CDR3 contains 13 residues. Germline assignment: CDR1 SGHVS and CDR2 FNYEAQ. V was shortened by 0 bases and J by 3 bases, with 3 bases between the two germline ends. The CDR3 protein is CASSLAVGNTIYF. The CDR3, as DNA: TGTGCCAGCAGCTTAGCCGTTGGAAACACCATATATTTT.

This clonotype was counted only a few times. In nucleotides, the CDR3 is TGTGCCAGCACATACGGGGACTACAATGAGCAGTTCTTC. Translating gives CASTYGDYNEQFF. This chain links TRBV7-6 with TRBJ2-1; tentative D call: TRBD2 (5 bases). Germline lookup yields CDR1 SGHVS and CDR2 FNYEAQ. V lost 7 bases to trimming and J lost 3 bases, with 10 bases between them. This CDR3 spans 13 amino acids.

The chain has TRBV4-3 and TRBJ1-6; D perhaps matches TRBD1 (6 bases). Per the germline V gene, CDR1 is LGHNA and CDR2 is YSLEER. V shed 3 bases and J shed 7 bases, with 13 bases lying between them. The CDR3 contains 15 residues. The CDR3 sequence: CASSHIQGRNSPLHF. The CDR3 DNA is TGCGCCAGCAGCCACATACAGGGCAGAAATTCACCCCTCCACTTT.

The chain combines TRBV7-2 with TRBJ2-7; no clear D. The CDR3 spans 14 residues. Germline V gene data show CDR1 as SGHTA and CDR2 as FQGNSA. Trimming shortened V by 5 bases and J by 3 bases, and 14 bases separated the two germline ends. CDR3 in DNA: TGTGCCAGCAGCCCACGGCCATCTTACTACGAGCAGTACTTC. Its translation is CASSPRPSYYEQYF.

This clonotype has a handful of counts. The CDR3 loop is CASSSDRDGGGSNQPQHF. Written as DNA, the CDR3 is TGTGCCAGCAGCTCCGACAGGGATGGGGGGGGTAGCAATCAGCCCCAGCATTTT. The V call is TRBV7-2, the J call TRBJ1-5, with 7 positions matching TRBD1. Germline values: CDR1 SGHTA, CDR2 FQGNSA. CDR3 size: 18 residues. J was trimmed by 0 bases and V by 4 bases; bases with no gene match: 12.

This clonotype showed up just a few times. The chain couples TRBV7-8 to TRBJ1-3; D possibly corresponds to TRBD1 (5 bases). CDR1 and CDR2 from the germline V gene are SGHVS and FQNEAQ. The length of the CDR3 is 16 residues. Trimming removed 5 bases at V and 4 bases at J, with 18 bases between. The CDR3 DNA sequence: TGTGCCAGCAGCCTAATACGGGGGACGTTAGGAAACACCATATATTTT. Protein product: CASSLIRGTLGNTIYF.

This clonotype was seen just once. This rearrangement joins TRBV20-1 to TRBJ2-5; 7 nucleotides match TRBD1. The CDR3 is 13 amino acids. Germline loops: CDR1 DFQATT, CDR2 SNEGSKA (reference sequence). The ends lost 5 bases at V and 4 bases at J; junction bases unmatched: 7. The CDR3 DNA follows: TGCAGTGCTCCCGGACAGGTGGGAGAGACCCAGTACTTC. Its protein product is CSAPGQVGETQYF.

The V gene is TRBV10-3, the J gene TRBJ2-5, with D perhaps assigned TRBD1 or TRBD2 (5 bases each). The CDR3 loop spans 14 amino acids. Trimming removed 2 bases at V and 5 bases at J, with 12 bases between. Germline lookup yields CDR1 ENHRY and CDR2 SYGVKD. The CDR3 sequence is CAISELGVGETQYF. The CDR3 region has the DNA TGTGCCATCAGTGAGCTGGGGGTCGGGGAGACCCAGTACTTC.

The V call is TRBV20-1, the J call TRBJ2-3, with 8 bases lining up with TRBD2. From germline, CDR1 is DFQATT and CDR2 SNEGSKA (reference sequence). This CDR3 has 16 residues. V lost 3 bases to trimming and J lost 0 bases; unmatched junction nucleotides: 8. The CDR3 region has the DNA TGCAGTGCTAGGCCCTTGCGGGGGGCCAGCACAGATACGCAGTATTTT. Its translation is CSARPLRGASTDTQYF.

This chain connects TRBV7-9 to TRBJ2-1; TRBD2 matches at 7 bases. The V gene end was trimmed by 4 bases and the J gene end by 9 bases; junction bases not matched to a gene: 9. Germline loops: CDR1 SEHNR, CDR2 FQNEAQ (reference sequence). The CDR3 runs 14 residues. Here the CDR3 reads CASSSPGRAVEQFF. For the CDR3, the DNA is TGTGCCAGCAGCTCACCTGGGAGGGCCGTTGAGCAGTTCTTC.

The chain employs TRBV2 and TRBJ2-5; D gene ambiguous. There are 13 residues in the CDR3. Germline values: CDR1 SNHLY, CDR2 FYNNEI. V was clipped by 10 bases and J by 5 bases, with 17 bases between them. The CDR3: CATRRTRVETQYF. In DNA form, the CDR3 reads TGTGCCACCCGTCGGACCCGGGTCGAGACCCAGTACTTC.

V is TRBV5-1 and J is TRBJ2-1, with D possibly matching TRBD2 (6 bases). The CDR3 is 15 amino acids. Trimming cost V 0 bases and J 3 bases, with 10 bases left between them. Germline V CDR1 and CDR2: SGHRS, YFSETQ. CDR3 in amino acids: CASSLGGGNYNEQFF. In DNA form, the CDR3 reads TGCGCCAGCAGCTTGGGTGGGGGGAACTACAATGAGCAGTTCTTC. The full variable domain, with the rest looked up from reference TRBV5-1 and TRBJ2-1, is KAGVTQTPRYLIKTRGQQVTLSCSPISGHRSVSWYQQTPGQGLQFLFEYFSETQRNKGNFPGRFSGRQFSNSRSEMNVSTLELGDSALYLCASSLGGGNYNEQFFGPGTRLTVL.

This clonotype has just a few counts. J is TRBJ2-3 and V is TRBV27; TRBD2 matches at 10 bases. The J segment lost 4 bases and the V segment lost 6 bases, leaving 25 bases of the junction unmatched. The CDR3 runs 21 residues. CDR1 MNHEY and CDR2 SMNVEV come from the germline V gene (reference sequence). The CDR3 DNA sequence: TGTGCCAGCAGCTATCTCCAGCGGGGGGGCTTGTTGGTACCCACTCCAGATACGCAGTATTTT. Translation: CASSYLQRGGLLVPTPDTQYF.

The chain recombines TRBV11-2 with TRBJ2-4; 10 nucleotides match TRBD2. CDR1 and CDR2 (germline): SGHAT, FQNNGV. The CDR3 runs to 16 residues. Unmatched junction bases numbered 3, after V lost 0 bases and J lost 4 bases. As DNA, the CDR3 is TGTGCCAGCAGCTTAGAGCCTAGCGGGGGTAAAAACATTCAGTACTTC. Its protein product is CASSLEPSGGKNIQYF.

This clonotype was seen a handful of times. The rearrangement links TRBV7-2 to TRBJ2-5; D may be TRBD1 or TRBD2 (6 bases each). Trimming pared 5 bases from V and 7 bases from J, leaving 20 bases between. Germline values: CDR1 SGHTA, CDR2 FQGNSA. The CDR3 length is 15 residues. The chain's CDR3 is CASSPGAGMLGTQYF. CDR3 bases: TGTGCCAGCAGCCCGGGGGCAGGGATGTTAGGGACCCAGTACTTC.

The V call is TRBV5-4, the J call TRBJ2-1, with 15 bases lining up with TRBD2. This CDR3 is built from 18 residues. Unmatched junction bases numbered 4, after V lost 3 bases and J lost 0 bases. The V gene's germline CDR1 is SGHNT and CDR2 YYREEE (reference sequence). The CDR3 DNA follows: TGTGCCAGCAGCTCCGGGACTAGCGGGAGGAGCTCCTACAATGAGCAGTTCTTC. Its protein product is CASSSGTSGRSSYNEQFF.

This sequence joins TRBV7-8 and TRBJ2-3, with 9 bases fitting TRBD2. The germline V gene encodes CDR1 SGHVS and CDR2 FQNEAQ. Trimming cost V 5 bases and J 5 bases; bases outside gene matches: 8. This CDR3 has 15 amino acids. The CDR3 sequence is CASSASAGGRDTQYF. For the CDR3, the DNA is TGTGCCAGCAGCGCCTCAGCGGGGGGCAGAGATACGCAGTATTTT.